The 29 T cell receptor beta chains presented below share a single source sample, sequenced in a study of blood T cell repertoires in COVID-19. Generated by immunoSEQ multiplex PCR, the TCRdb table keeps only in-frame clones and is missing some. This sample carries about 140,000 clones, approximately 80% of them seen once, and the ten largest clones take approximately 1.8%. Source material: PBMCs or T cells enriched from blood (not recorded which). The source of these receptors is a woman aged 18-30 years who had been exposed to COVID-19.

The chain has TRBV14 and TRBJ2-2; no reliable D call. V lost 0 bases to trimming and J lost 1 base, with 9 bases between them. Germline CDR1 and CDR2: SGHDN and FVKESK. The CDR3 consists of 16 residues. The CDR3, as DNA: TGTGCCAGCAGCCAAGAGAGGAATTGGAACACCGGGGAGCTGTTTTTT. Translation: CASSQERNWNTGELFF.

This chain uses TRBV19 with TRBJ1-5, with unresolved D. V lost 7 bases and J lost 0, with 10 bases in between. CDR1 and CDR2 (germline): LNHDA, SQIVND (reference sequence). The CDR3 covers 14 residues. CDR3 DNA: TGTGCCAGTAAGGCAGGCCTTAGCAATCAGCCCCAGCATTTT. This translates into CASKAGLSNQPQHF.

This chain links TRBV4-1 with TRBJ1-2, with D unclear. Germline loops: CDR1 MGHRA, CDR2 YSYEKL. The CDR3 is made up of 16 amino acids. V gave up 6 bases and J gave up 1 base, with 18 bases separating them. The chain's CDR3 is CASSPREGNFNYGYTF. CDR3 nucleotides: TGCGCCAGCAGTCCCCGGGAGGGCAACTTTAACTATGGCTACACCTTC.

The chain couples TRBV9 to TRBJ2-2, with TRBD1 as a possible D gene (5 bases). The CDR3 is made up of 16 amino acids. The V end lost 3 bases, the J end lost 2 bases, and 14 bases lay between the germline ends. CDR1 is SGDLS, CDR2 YYNGEE, per germline. CDR3 sequence: CASSEHDRRNTGELFF. The CDR3 nucleotides read TGTGCCAGCAGCGAGCACGACAGAAGAAACACCGGGGAGCTGTTTTTT.

Notes on this clone: One junction end disagrees with the germline gene, perhaps due to a read error. The genes are TRBV18 and TRBJ2-7, with D possibly being TRBD2 (5 bases). Germline V CDR1 and CDR2: KGHSH, LQKENI. This CDR3 has 13 amino acids. CDR3: CASSPPSSSGFRF. In nucleotides, the CDR3 is TGTGCCAGCTCACCACCGTCTAGTTCGGGATTTCGGTTC.

This rearrangement joins TRBV29-1 to TRBJ1-2, with TRBD1 identical over 7 bases. CDR3 length equals 12 residues. Germline CDR1 reads SQVTM; CDR2 reads ANQGSEA. V trimming: 7 bases; J trimming: 6 bases; junction bases outside the gene matches: 8. Here the CDR3 DNA reads TGCAGCGGCCTAACAGGGGATCATGGCTACACCTTC. Its translation is CSGLTGDHGYTF.

CDR3 in DNA: TGTGCCAGCAGTTTTGAGACAGGGGGCTCCTATAATTCACCCCTCCACTTT. This translates into CASSFETGGSYNSPLHF. V is TRBV28 and J is TRBJ1-6, with 9 bases aligning to TRBD1. Unmatched junction bases numbered 3, after V lost 3 bases and J lost 0 bases. This CDR3 spans 17 amino acids. Germline V gives CDR1 MDHEN, CDR2 SYDVKM.

This chain links TRBV1 with TRBJ2-4; the table's D gene call, TRBD2, was not cross checked with the DNA. TRBV1 is a pseudogene. The CDR3 contains 16 residues. The CDR3 sequence: CTSSQDLLLTKNIQYF. The CDR3 DNA follows: TGCACCAGCAGCCAAGATCTCTTACTGACCAAAAACATTCAGTACTTC.

This clone was recorded only once. The chain links TRBV6-2 or TRBV6-3 to TRBJ1-1; a possible D gene is TRBD1 (6 bases). CDR3 length: 12 residues. Germline lookup yields CDR1 MNHEY and CDR2 SVGEGT. V lost 5 bases, J lost 5 bases, and 9 bases lay in between. CDR3 nucleotide sequence: TGTGCCAGCAGTCCGGACAGAACTGAAGCTTTCTTT. Its protein product is CASSPDRTEAFF.

The V and J genes are TRBV29-1 and TRBJ2-5, with D unresolved. The CDR3 loop spans 15 amino acids. The V end was cut by 2 bases, the J end by 0 bases, with 13 bases between. CDR1 is SQVTM and CDR2 is ANQGSEA in the germline V gene. CDR3 coding DNA: TGCAGCGTTGAACCAACTACCGCCGACCAAGAGACCCAGTACTTC. It codes for CSVEPTTADQETQYF.

A note on this clone: The same CDR3 is also encoded by other DNA sequences in this sample. This sequence joins TRBV7-9 and TRBJ1-1; D unresolved. CDR3 size: 13 residues. Trimming cost V 2 bases and J 1 base, with 5 bases left between them. CDR1 is SEHNR and CDR2 is FQNEAQ in the germline V gene (reference sequence). CDR3: CASSLSGNTEAFF. The CDR3 DNA follows: TGTGCCAGCAGCTTATCCGGGAACACTGAAGCTTTCTTT.

The CDR3, as DNA: TGCGCCAGCAGCGTGGGACAGGGAGCAGATACGCAGTATTTT. This encodes CASSVGQGADTQYF. V gene TRBV5-1 combines with J gene TRBJ2-3; TRBD1 matches at 9 bases. Germline V CDR1 and CDR2: SGHRS, YFSETQ. V gave up 4 bases and J gave up 4 bases; unmatched junction bases: 4. The CDR3 is 14 residues long.

In this sample, this clone turned up a few times. This specimen includes other DNA sequences encoding the same CDR3. The genes are TRBV30 and TRBJ1-5; D is ambiguous. Trimming stripped 0 bases from V and 4 bases from J, with 10 bases between. The CDR3 sequence is 14 residues long. CDR1 GTSNPN and CDR2 SVGIG come from the germline V gene (reference sequence). CDR3 loop: CAWSVLAENQPQHF. Written as DNA, the CDR3 is TGTGCCTGGAGTGTATTGGCGGAGAATCAGCCCCAGCATTTT.

V and J are TRBV4-1 and TRBJ2-7, with 12 bases fitting TRBD2. The CDR3 runs to 16 residues. V gave up 1 base and J gave up 3 bases; unmatched junction bases: 4. The germline CDR1 and CDR2 sequences are MGHRA and YSYEKL. CDR3 nucleotide sequence: TGCGCCAGCAGCCAAGTTGGACTAGCGGGAAACTACGAGCAGTACTTC. Protein product: CASSQVGLAGNYEQYF.

This rearrangement joins TRBV14 to TRBJ2-7, with D unresolved. V was pared by 0 bases and J by 5 bases, with 8 bases between. The CDR3 extends over 13 amino acids. Germline CDR1 is SGHDN and CDR2 is FVKESK. CDR3 nucleotides: TGTGCCAGCAGCCAAGATCTGCGGAACGAGCAGTACTTC. The encoded protein is CASSQDLRNEQYF.

The chain is built from TRBV5-1 and TRBJ2-5; tentatively, D is TRBD2 (6 bases). Looked up from germline, CDR1 is SGHRS and CDR2 is YFSETQ. V dropped 4 bases and J dropped 4 bases, with 14 bases sitting between them. The CDR3 runs to 14 residues. The CDR3 reads CASSRGLLGETQYF. CDR3 coding DNA: TGCGCCAGCAGCAGGGGACTCCTCGGAGAGACCCAGTACTTC.

This clone was seen a few times. Other DNA sequences in the same sample also yield this CDR3. This chain uses TRBV7-7 with TRBJ2-5; 12 bases are a match to TRBD2. The CDR3 spans 15 residues. Germline-derived CDR1 and CDR2 are SSHAT and FNYEAQ (reference sequence). Germline trimming cut 2 bases from V and 5 bases from J; bases unmatched to any gene: 3. CDR3 in DNA: TGTGCCAGCAGCTTATCTACTAGCGGGAGGGAGACCCAGTACTTC. Amino acid sequence: CASSLSTSGRETQYF.

The chain has TRBV29-1 and TRBJ2-5; TRBD1 matches 7 bases. Trimming took 3 bases from V and 2 from J; bases not matched to a gene: 9. Germline V gene sequence: CDR1 SQVTM, CDR2 ANQGSEA. The CDR3 sequence is 15 residues long. The CDR3 loop reads CSVEGQGTEQETQYF. CDR3 nucleotide sequence: TGCAGCGTTGAGGGGCAAGGGACAGAGCAAGAGACCCAGTACTTC.

The chain joins TRBV28 to TRBJ2-1, with 14 bases fitting TRBD2. Germline V CDR1 and CDR2: MDHEN, SYDVKM. The CDR3 extends over 15 amino acids. The J segment lost 7 bases and the V segment lost 3 bases, leaving 2 bases of the junction unmatched. The DNA for the CDR3 is TGTGCCAGCAGTTTGGGACTAGCGGGAGTTAATGAGCAGTTCTTC. The encoded protein is CASSLGLAGVNEQFF. Looking up the rest from reference TRBV28 and TRBJ2-1 gives the full variable domain: DVKVTQSSRYLVKRTGEKVFLECVQDMDHENMFWYRQDPGLGLRLIYFSYDVKMKEKGDIPEGYSVSREKKERFSLILESASTNQTSMYLCASSLGLAGVNEQFFGPGTRLTVL.

V is TRBV11-2 and J is TRBJ2-7; 8 bases map to TRBD2. The CDR3 has 15 amino acids. CDR1 SGHAT and CDR2 FQNNGV come from the germline V gene. J lost 6 bases, V lost 5 bases, and 12 bases had no gene match. Written as DNA, the CDR3 is TGTGCCAGCAGCCCCCTAAGAGCGGGAGAGCGCGAGCAGTACTTC. It specifies CASSPLRAGEREQYF.

CDR3 region: CASSMSGRRRDEQFF. In DNA, the CDR3 is TGTGCCAGTAGTATGAGCGGGAGGAGAAGGGATGAGCAGTTCTTC. This sequence joins TRBV19 and TRBJ2-1, with 9 bases matching TRBD2. V was clipped by 3 bases and J by 8 bases; unmatched bases: 8. The germline V gene has CDR1 LNHDA and CDR2 SQIVND (reference sequence). The CDR3 loop spans 15 amino acids.

The rearrangement joins TRBV6-5 to TRBJ2-5; tentatively, D is TRBD1 (5 bases). Germline loops: CDR1 MNHEY, CDR2 SVGAGI. The length of the CDR3 is 15 residues. Trimming cost V 6 bases and J 4 bases, with 18 bases left between them. The CDR3 is CASSTPMGRSETQYF. The CDR3 nucleotides read TGTGCCAGCAGCACGCCGATGGGGCGGTCAGAGACCCAGTACTTC.

This rearrangement joins TRBV4-1 to TRBJ2-1; TRBD2 matches 12 bases. The CDR3 runs 16 residues. The germline gives CDR1 MGHRA, CDR2 YSYEKL. With V trimmed by 4 bases and J by 2 bases, 3 bases remained unmatched. CDR3 DNA: TGCGCCAGCAGCCCCCGGACTAGCGGGACCTACAATGAGCAGTTCTTC. The encoded protein is CASSPRTSGTYNEQFF.

The DNA of the CDR3 is TGTGCCAGCAGTTACTCGAGATCGACAGGGGATGGCTACACCTTC. Translating it yields CASSYSRSTGDGYTF. V is TRBV6-5 and J is TRBJ1-2; TRBD1 aligns across 8 bases. Trimming removed 0 bases from V and 6 bases from J; junction bases left unmatched: 6. The V gene's germline CDR1 is MNHEY and CDR2 SVGAGI. This CDR3 is built from 15 residues.

V gene TRBV9 combines with J gene TRBJ2-4; 7 bases fit TRBD1. Germline V gene sequence: CDR1 SGDLS, CDR2 YYNGEE. The CDR3 covers 16 residues. Germline trimming cut 2 bases from V and 3 bases from J; bases unmatched to any gene: 8. CDR3 in DNA: TGTGCCAGCAGCGTTCTCCCGACAGGGAACAAAAACATTCAGTACTTC. It encodes CASSVLPTGNKNIQYF.

This clone was counted ten times or more. The CDR3, as DNA: TGTGCCAGTACACCGACAGTGACGAACACTGAAGCTTTCTTT. Translated: CASTPTVTNTEAFF. This rearrangement joins TRBV19 to TRBJ1-1; tentative D call: TRBD1 (5 bases). Deletions cut 7 bases from V and 1 base from J, with 13 bases between. Looked up from germline, CDR1 is LNHDA and CDR2 is SQIVND (reference sequence). The CDR3 consists of 14 residues.

The gene calls are TRBV29-1 and TRBJ2-3; 7 bases align to TRBD1. The CDR3 spans 14 residues. Germline CDR1 and CDR2: SQVTM and ANQGSEA. V was pared by 6 bases and J by 0 bases, with 6 bases of the junction left unmatched. CDR3 DNA: TGCAGCGTGATGACAGGGACGAGCACAGATACGCAGTATTTT. Residues: CSVMTGTSTDTQYF.

J is TRBJ1-2 and V is TRBV6-5, with no clear D. The CDR3 loop spans 11 amino acids. V lost 6 bases and J lost 4, with 6 bases in between. Germline-derived CDR1 and CDR2 are MNHEY and SVGAGI. The CDR3 spells CASRGGYGYTF. The CDR3 DNA reads as TGTGCCAGCAGAGGAGGCTATGGCTACACCTTC.

V gene TRBV5-6 combines with J gene TRBJ2-7, with 10 bases identical to TRBD2. This CDR3 is built from 16 residues. Germline V lookup: CDR1 SGHDT, CDR2 YYEEEE. V shed 2 bases and J 1 base; nucleotides not matched to a gene: 6. CDR3 protein: CASSLAGTSVSYEQYF. In DNA, the CDR3 is TGTGCCAGCAGCTTAGCCGGGACTAGCGTGTCCTACGAGCAGTACTTC.